A selection of T cell receptor beta chains follows, all from one sample in a study of CD8 T cells in cerebrospinal fluid in Alzheimer's disease. TCRdb reprocessed the 10x single-cell sequencing reads, with one entry per CDR3 protein and no DNA. This sample contains roughly 1,200 distinct CDR3 sequences. Material for sequencing was cerebrospinal fluid. The receptor set was obtained from a human donor with Alzheimer's disease. Both conserved end residues are part of each CDR3. Each record gives: J gene, V gene, clone size, CDR3 protein. Clone size is stated in some rows and not others, as once, few, many or a class when expanded.

j_gene: TRBJ2-3
v_gene: TRBV3-1
abundance: medium-sized
CDR3aa: CASSQRRSTDTQYF

j_gene: TRBJ2-3
v_gene: TRBV9
abundance: medium-sized
CDR3aa: CASSVNTATDTQYF

j_gene: TRBJ2-5
v_gene: TRBV2
abundance: large
CDR3aa: CASSEWRSNQETQYF

j_gene: TRBJ2-3
v_gene: TRBV6-2/TRBV6-3
abundance: medium-sized
CDR3aa: CASSWEADTQYF

j_gene: TRBJ2-1
v_gene: TRBV12-3/TRBV12-4
abundance: medium-sized
CDR3aa: CASSPPQGSSYNEQFF

j_gene: TRBJ2-7
v_gene: TRBV7-3
abundance: medium-sized
CDR3aa: CASSLGGTGVAEQYF

j_gene: TRBJ1-2
v_gene: TRBV28
abundance: medium-sized
CDR3aa: CASSLPTTGGSNGYTF

j_gene: TRBJ2-1
v_gene: TRBV19
abundance: medium-sized
CDR3aa: CASSSGTGASDEQFF

j_gene: TRBJ2-1
v_gene: TRBV11-2
abundance: medium-sized
CDR3aa: CASSLRTANNEQFF

j_gene: TRBJ2-2
v_gene: TRBV7-3
abundance: large
CDR3aa: CASSSLQGTGELFF

j_gene: TRBJ2-5
v_gene: TRBV20-1
abundance: medium-sized
CDR3aa: CSARDGTTQTQYF

j_gene: TRBJ2-2
v_gene: TRBV24-1
abundance: large
CDR3aa: CATDSHLNTGELFF

j_gene: TRBJ2-1
v_gene: TRBV3-1
abundance: medium-sized
CDR3aa: CASSRPPDHEQFF

j_gene: TRBJ2-1
v_gene: TRBV28
abundance: medium-sized
CDR3aa: CASSPQPGLAGGNEQFF

j_gene: TRBJ2-3
v_gene: TRBV19
abundance: NA
CDR3aa: CASTFGTGGADTQYF

j_gene: TRBJ2-1
v_gene: TRBV6-1
abundance: medium-sized
CDR3aa: CASSETFAGTLGNEQFF

j_gene: TRBJ2-5
v_gene: TRBV20-1
abundance: medium-sized
CDR3aa: CSARFLGRETQYF

j_gene: TRBJ2-2
v_gene: TRBV5-6
abundance: large
CDR3aa: CASSYGLPNTGELFF

j_gene: TRBJ1-1
v_gene: TRBV6-1
abundance: medium-sized
CDR3aa: CASSEEGPGTEAFF

j_gene: TRBJ1-1
v_gene: TRBV7-6
abundance: medium-sized
CDR3aa: CASSLRDRGIAFF

j_gene: TRBJ1-6
v_gene: TRBV5-1
abundance: medium-sized
CDR3aa: CASSSGTGHNSPLHF

j_gene: TRBJ1-6
v_gene: TRBV6-6
abundance: medium-sized
CDR3aa: CASQKTGPFSGSPLHF

j_gene: TRBJ1-1
v_gene: TRBV12-3/TRBV12-4
abundance: medium-sized
CDR3aa: CASSLERMNTEAFF

j_gene: TRBJ2-4
v_gene: TRBV5-4
abundance: medium-sized
CDR3aa: CASSLSGTDIQYF

j_gene: TRBJ2-7
v_gene: TRBV4-2
abundance: medium-sized
CDR3aa: CASSQDLAGGYYEQYF

j_gene: TRBJ1-4
v_gene: TRBV18
abundance: large
CDR3aa: CASSPFVGTTNEKLFF

j_gene: TRBJ1-5
v_gene: TRBV19
abundance: medium-sized
CDR3aa: CASSIGRGSQGNQPQHF

j_gene: TRBJ2-3
v_gene: TRBV7-8
abundance: medium-sized
CDR3aa: CASSFAEAGVTDTQYF

j_gene: TRBJ2-7
v_gene: TRBV5-1
abundance: medium-sized
CDR3aa: CASSLIGTSHEQYF

j_gene: TRBJ2-3
v_gene: TRBV10-3
abundance: large
CDR3aa: CAISDSTRGGTDTQYF

j_gene: TRBJ2-1
v_gene: TRBV7-6
abundance: medium-sized
CDR3aa: CASSLQHSNRVGYSNEQFF

j_gene: TRBJ2-2
v_gene: TRBV6-2/TRBV6-3
abundance: large
CDR3aa: CASSPRGLAGITGELFF

j_gene: TRBJ2-7
v_gene: TRBV19
abundance: medium-sized
CDR3aa: CASSPPGGVTYEQYF

j_gene: TRBJ2-7
v_gene: TRBV7-2
abundance: large
CDR3aa: CASSFYGNYEQYF

j_gene: TRBJ2-7
v_gene: TRBV12-3/TRBV12-4
abundance: medium-sized
CDR3aa: CASSFVGNLVVF

j_gene: TRBJ1-1
v_gene: TRBV7-2
abundance: medium-sized
CDR3aa: CASSSLVGGPGGEAFF

j_gene: TRBJ2-3
v_gene: TRBV3-1
abundance: large
CDR3aa: CASRRGTADTQYF

j_gene: TRBJ2-3
v_gene: TRBV20-1
abundance: large
CDR3aa: CSALGPGLAGSTDTQYF

j_gene: TRBJ2-2
v_gene: TRBV5-8
abundance: medium-sized
CDR3aa: CASSKEGVRTGELFF

j_gene: TRBJ1-2
v_gene: TRBV19
abundance: medium-sized
CDR3aa: CASSGDISNYGYTF

j_gene: TRBJ2-1
v_gene: TRBV25-1
abundance: medium-sized
CDR3aa: CASTATNEQFF

j_gene: TRBJ1-1
v_gene: TRBV15
abundance: medium-sized
CDR3aa: CATSRMTGGHTEAFF

j_gene: TRBJ2-6
v_gene: TRBV11-2
abundance: large
CDR3aa: CASSLGARGHSGANVLTF

j_gene: TRBJ2-1
v_gene: TRBV12-3/TRBV12-4
abundance: medium-sized
CDR3aa: CASSLLEGLYNEQFF

j_gene: TRBJ2-3
v_gene: TRBV19
abundance: medium-sized
CDR3aa: CASRQLAGMGGTQYF

j_gene: TRBJ2-3
v_gene: TRBV6-2/TRBV6-3
abundance: medium-sized
CDR3aa: CASSWTSGTDTQYF

j_gene: TRBJ2-1
v_gene: TRBV6-5
abundance: medium-sized
CDR3aa: CASSPMTGAGANEQFF

j_gene: TRBJ1-6
v_gene: TRBV5-1
abundance: medium-sized
CDR3aa: CASSLGLGQKNSPLHF

j_gene: TRBJ2-3
v_gene: TRBV2
abundance: large
CDR3aa: CASSAPGGRDTQYF

j_gene: TRBJ1-1
v_gene: TRBV7-8
abundance: large
CDR3aa: CASLKGTEAFF

j_gene: TRBJ1-1
v_gene: TRBV27
abundance: medium-sized
CDR3aa: CASSFGASETEAFF

j_gene: TRBJ2-7
v_gene: TRBV19
abundance: large
CDR3aa: CASKWTETGSVYEQYF

j_gene: TRBJ1-5
v_gene: TRBV1
abundance: medium-sized
CDR3aa: CTSSQDLGEDRILNQPQHF